This T cell receptor (beta chain) was sequenced during a study of blood T cell repertoires in COVID-19. This clone was recorded only once. Using immunoSEQ multiplex PCR, the repertoire was profiled, and TCRdb retains in-frame clones only, with some absent. The sample yields 200,000 to 250,000 clones, about 90% seen once. The V end was cut by 6 bases, the J end by 5 bases, with 17 bases between. Germline lookup yields CDR1 MNHEY and CDR2 SVGAGI. The CDR3 covers 15 residues. The chain is built from TRBV6-5 and TRBJ1-5, with TRBD1 as a possible D gene (5 bases). This TCR came from a woman in her twenties or thirties who had recovered from COVID-19. Material: peripheral blood. The DNA of the CDR3 is TGTGCCAGCAGAGTCGTCCAGGGATGGGATCAGCCCCAGCATTTT. Protein sequence: CASRVVQGWDQPQHF.